This TCR beta chain was recorded in a study of blood T cell repertoires in COVID-19. Study in general: The samples span acute and convalescent COVID-19 from the United States, Italy and Spain. The analysed material was cDNA or gDNA that came from T cells, B-cell-depleted T cells, or PBMCs.

Assay used: immunoSEQ multiplex PCR; TCRdb lists only in-frame clones, some missing. The sample records about 46,000 clones, more than 70% being singletons. The CDR3 consists of 17 residues. Per the germline V gene, CDR1 is SGHRS and CDR2 is YFSETQ. V trimming: 0 bases; J trimming: 4 bases; junction bases outside the gene matches: 8. The receptor's source is a woman of 80 years or more with acute or convalescent COVID-19. The specimen was peripheral blood. The V call is TRBV5-1, the J call TRBJ2-3; 10 bases match TRBD2. The CDR3 DNA is TGCGCCAGCAGCTTGGTTGGGAGCGGGGGGGCACCAGATACGCAGTATTTT. Amino acids: CASSLVGSGGAPDTQYF.